Sequencing of this TCR beta chain was carried out in a study of T-cell reconstitution after alpha-beta-depleted transplantation in children. About this clonotype itself: At one end the junction does not follow the germline gene, possibly because of a read error.

Unique molecular identifiers were used in preparing the TCRbeta library. TCRdb recomputed calls from the PCR reads with MiXCR, one row per CDR3 protein. The sample lists about 190,000 distinct CDR3 sequences, less than 8% occurring once. The germline V gene encodes CDR1 DFQATT and CDR2 SNEGSKA (reference sequence). This CDR3 has 16 residues. This sample comprised PBMCs from the stem cell graft donor, obtained from the stem cell graft. This clonotype was sampled from a human donor who donated a stem cell graft to a child with Wiskott-Aldrich syndrome. This chain links TRBV20-1 with TRBJ2-1; possible D gene TRBD1, 5 bases. The CDR3 region has the DNA TGCTGTGCTAGACCCACCGTTGGCAGGGTAGGATATGAGCAGTTCTTC. Protein: CCARPTVGRVGYEQFF.